This T cell receptor (beta chain) was observed in a study of T cells after yellow fever vaccination. Regarding the study as a whole: Most primary-vaccination clones recurred post-booster (around 95% CD4, around 88% CD8).

The CDR3 runs 12 residues. Trimming stripped 7 bases from V and 10 bases from J, with 17 bases between. Germline loops: CDR1 MGHDK, CDR2 SYGVNS. TCRdb re-called the 5' RACE reads through MiXCR, storing one row per CDR3 protein. The sample lists about 500,000 distinct CDR3 sequences; less than 20% were seen once. This clonotype appeared a few times. Its antigen is not known. The receptor was derived from a man between 18 and 35 years old who received the YFV17D yellow fever vaccine. Source: PBMCs, taken 5 days after the first yellow fever vaccination. The V and J genes are TRBV25-1 and TRBJ2-7, with D perhaps TRBD2 (6 bases). The CDR3 sequence: CASTDPGTGQYF. CDR3 bases: TGTGCCAGCACCGACCCCGGGACTGGACAGTACTTC.